The 5 T cell receptor beta chains below come from one sample, sequenced in a study of shared clonotypes between healthy human individuals. The method was immunoSEQ multiplex PCR; TCRdb's version includes in-frame clones alone and lacks a portion of them. The repertoire holds more than 1 million clones, with around 78% as singletons. Sequences were obtained from memory CD4+ T cells from PBMCs. Subset given: CD45RA-negative fraction. These receptors were taken from a young man in good health. Some clones in this sample may be carry-over from other donors' samples.

This chain uses TRBV5-1 with TRBJ1-1; D not resolved. V dropped 4 bases and J dropped 0 bases, with 13 bases sitting between them. CDR1 and CDR2 from the germline V gene are SGHRS and YFSETQ. The length of the CDR3 is 15 residues. This chain's CDR3 is CASSPGGQMNTEAFF. In DNA, the CDR3 is TGCGCCAGCAGCCCGGGAGGGCAGATGAACACTGAAGCTTTCTTT.

This clone has a handful of counts. The chain links TRBV25-1 to TRBJ1-5, with TRBD1 matching 7 bases. Germline V CDR1 and CDR2: MGHDK, SYGVNS. V shed 3 bases, J shed 5 bases, and the junction held 4 bases outside the gene matches. The CDR3 extends over 14 amino acids. CDR3 in amino acids: CASSEGTAYQPQHF. CDR3 nucleotides: TGTGCCAGCAGTGAGGGGACAGCTTATCAGCCCCAGCATTTT. Drawing the rest from reference TRBV25-1 and TRBJ1-5, the complete variable domain is EADIYQTPRYLVIGTGKKITLECSQTMGHDKMYWYQQDPGMELHLIHYSYGVNSTEKGDLSSESTVSRIRTEHFPLTLESARPSHTSQYLCASSEGTAYQPQHFGDGTRLSIL.

The gene calls are TRBV7-3 and TRBJ1-5; D is undetermined. This CDR3 region has 11 residues. Germline CDR1 and CDR2: SGHTA and FQGTGA. The V gene lost 5 bases and the J gene lost 4 bases, with 3 bases spanning the gap. The CDR3 DNA is TGTGCCAGCAGCCCAAATCAGCCCCAGCATTTT. Its translation is CASSPNQPQHF.

The V and J genes are TRBV5-1 and TRBJ2-7; 7 bases agree with TRBD2. The J segment lost 4 bases and the V segment lost 0 bases, leaving 4 bases of the junction unmatched. The germline CDR1 and CDR2 sequences are SGHRS and YFSETQ. The CDR3 extends over 14 amino acids. This CDR3 is CASSLDPAGYEQYF. CDR3 in DNA: TGCGCCAGCAGCTTGGATCCAGCGGGGTACGAGCAGTACTTC.

At least ten counts were recorded for this clone. The J gene is TRBJ2-7, the V gene TRBV5-5; 7 bases map to TRBD1. Trimming removed 3 bases from V and 4 bases from J; junction bases left unmatched: 7. Germline CDR1 is SGHKS and CDR2 is YYEKEE (reference sequence). The CDR3 is 14 amino acids. The chain's CDR3 is CASSSTGTAYEQYF. The CDR3 DNA reads as TGTGCCAGCAGCTCGACCGGGACAGCGTACGAGCAGTACTTC.